Listed below are T cell receptor beta chains from one sample, sequenced in a study of post-analysis software for immune sequencing data. TCRdb re-analysed the PCR reads in MiXCR, keeping a single row per CDR3 protein. Seen here are some 700,000 distinct CDR3 sequences, 59% observed once, and the top ten hold roughly 10%. The specimen was blood. Source of these receptors: a girl aged 2 to 9 with multiple sclerosis. Each CDR3 is given with its conserved first and last residue. A D gene is named only where the DNA matches it firmly.

CDR3 | V | D | J
CASSPGGSFQYF | TRBV18 | - | TRBJ2-4
CASSFPGSSYNEQFF | TRBV7-9 | - | TRBJ2-1
CASSRGTGNTDTQYF | TRBV13 | TRBD1 | TRBJ2-3
CASSLKIQGAGTETQYF | TRBV11-2 | TRBD1 | TRBJ2-5
CASSPPHGQGGNTQYF | TRBV7-2 | TRBD1 | TRBJ2-3
CASSQDLGAGLGRDEQFF | TRBV4-1 | - | TRBJ2-1
CASSQGTGGDYEQYF | TRBV4-2 | TRBD1 | TRBJ2-7
CASSRPDGRLVYGYTF | TRBV6-6 | - | TRBJ1-2
CASSKGGTGNRDEQFF | TRBV19 | TRBD1 | TRBJ2-1
CASSRRDGYTF | TRBV6-2/TRBV6-3 | - | TRBJ1-2
CAISESSGRPDTQYF | TRBV10-3 | - | TRBJ2-3
CASSSENRAAADEQFF | TRBV28 | - | TRBJ2-1
CASSPESNQPQHF | TRBV12-3/TRBV12-4 | - | TRBJ1-5